Following are 9 T cell receptor beta chains from one sample sequenced in a study of CD4 and CD8 cells across lung adenocarcinoma regions. TCRdb re-called the PCR reads through MiXCR, storing one row per CDR3 protein. Of under 25,000 distinct CDR3 sequences listed, around 52% are singletons. The sequencing sample was made of CD4+ T cells from the center of a lung tumor. These receptors came from a male donor with lung adenocarcinoma. The CD4 and CD8 labels of this study may be unreliable.

Of note for this clonotype: Sequence at one end of the junction differs from germline and may be a read error. The chain recombines TRBV11-3 with TRBJ2-3; 16 nucleotides line up with TRBD2. Germline CDR1 SGHNT, CDR2 YENEEA. This CDR3 contains 15 residues. The CDR3 reads CASSQGLAGGEPQYF. CDR3 nucleotide sequence: TGTGCCAGCAGCCAGGGACTAGCGGGAGGGGAGCCGCAGTACTTT.

The chain has TRBV6-1 and TRBJ2-1; D is unclear. The J call may be wrong; the DNA end is better matched by TRBJ2-7. The CDR3 consists of 11 residues. Germline V lookup: CDR1 MNHNS, CDR2 SASEGT. The CDR3 loop is CASSRIYEQYF. The CDR3 nucleotides are TGTGCCAGCAGCCGAATATACGAGCAGTACTTC.

This sequence joins TRBV6-1 and TRBJ2-3; possible D gene TRBD1, 6 bases. Trimming left V 7 bases short and J 9 bases short, with 20 bases between. The CDR3 length is 14 residues. CDR1 and CDR2 from the germline V gene are MNHNS and SASEGT. The CDR3 sequence: CASTAVGAKNTQYF. The CDR3, as DNA: TGTGCCAGCACGGCCGTGGGGGCCAAAAACACGCAGTATTTT.

V gene TRBV6-1 combines with J gene TRBJ2-1; 7 bases line up with TRBD2. This CDR3 spans 14 amino acids. J gave up 7 bases and V 5 bases, and 8 bases lay outside the gene matches. CDR1 and CDR2 (germline): MNHNS, SASEGT. DNA for the CDR3: TGTGCCAGCAGTAAAACTAGCGAGGGGAATGAGCAGTTCTTC. This codes for CASSKTSEGNEQFF.

Here the CDR3 reads CSARHLSGAPYNEQFF. The CDR3 DNA is TGCAGTGCTAGACACCTGAGCGGAGCCCCCTACAATGAGCAGTTCTTC. The chain recombines TRBV20-1 with TRBJ2-1; D might be TRBD2 (5 bases). Germline V CDR1 and CDR2: DFQATT, SNEGSKA (reference sequence). V lost 2 bases to trimming and J lost 2 bases, with 16 bases between them. The CDR3 sequence is 16 residues long.

V is TRBV6-1 and J is TRBJ2-2, with a possible D match to TRBD2 (6 bases). The CDR3 runs 14 residues. CDR1 is MNHNS and CDR2 is SASEGT in the germline V gene. The V gene lost 5 bases and the J gene lost 11 bases, with 18 bases spanning the gap. CDR3 DNA sequence: TGTGCCAGCAGTCTCTTTTCTAGCGTCGGTGAGCTGTTTTTT. Translation: CASSLFSSVGELFF.

V is TRBV27 and J is TRBJ2-1, with 7 bases aligning to TRBD1. With V trimmed by 4 bases and J by 9 bases, 12 bases remained unmatched. Germline V gene data show CDR1 as MNHEY and CDR2 as SMNVEV (reference sequence). The CDR3 length is 15 residues. Here the CDR3 reads CASSSPNKGASEQFF. The CDR3 nucleotides read TGTGCCAGCAGTTCACCTAATAAGGGGGCGAGTGAGCAGTTCTTC.

This clonotype was found many times. The chain links TRBV6-1 to TRBJ2-3; D gene unclear. V lost 5 bases, J lost 2 bases, and 5 bases lay in between. Germline CDR1 and CDR2: MNHNS and SASEGT. The CDR3 contains 12 residues. In DNA form, the CDR3 reads TGTGCCAGCAGTCTAAACACAGATACGCAGTATTTT. The encoded protein is CASSLNTDTQYF.

The rearrangement links TRBV6-9 to TRBJ2-3; D is unclear. Germline CDR1 and CDR2: MNHGY and SVAAGI. This CDR3 spans 14 amino acids. In nucleotides, the CDR3 is TGTGCGGGCAGCCAGAGCGTGAGCGCAGATACGCAGTATTTT. Translated: CAGSQSVSADTQYF.